One sample yielded the 3 T cell receptor beta chains listed below, sequenced in a study of technical replicates of blood from a few donors. Some clones are missing from TCRdb's copy, which holds only in-frame ones; the method was immunoSEQ multiplex PCR. The sample records around 84,000 clones, around 90% being singletons. What was sequenced was T cells isolated from PBMCs. Source of these receptors: a human donor in good health.

The rearrangement links TRBV6-4 to TRBJ2-5; D is perhaps TRBD2 (6 bases). The CDR3 loop spans 14 amino acids. Trimming took off 2 bases at V and 3 bases at J, with 10 bases between the two ends. Germline V gene lookup returns CDR1 MRHNA and CDR2 SNTAGT. DNA for the CDR3: TGTGCCAGCAGTGACGTAGCGGTCAAAGAGACCCAGTACTTC. It yields the protein CASSDVAVKETQYF.

V gene TRBV7-8 combines with J gene TRBJ1-1; D perhaps matches TRBD1 (5 bases). This CDR3 spans 14 amino acids. Germline values: CDR1 SGHVS, CDR2 FQNEAQ. Trimming took off 0 bases at V and 3 bases at J, with 8 bases between the two ends. The CDR3 is CASSLAEGYTEAFF. The CDR3 bases are TGTGCCAGCAGCTTAGCGGAGGGGTACACTGAAGCTTTCTTT. The full variable domain, completed using reference TRBV7-8 and TRBJ1-1, is GAGVSQSPRYKVAKRGQDVALRCDPISGHVSLFWYQQALGQGPEFLTYFQNEAQLDKSGLPSDRFFAERPEGSVSTLKIQRTQQEDSAVYLCASSLAEGYTEAFFGQGTRLTVV.

In this sample, this clone turned up once. The chain uses TRBV6-5 and TRBJ2-7, with 9 bases aligning to TRBD1. V dropped 0 bases and J dropped 3; count of bases not matched to a gene: 6. The CDR3 spans 16 residues. CDR1 is MNHEY and CDR2 is SVGAGI in the germline V gene. The CDR3 sequence: CASSYSGGTGYYEQYF. The CDR3 DNA reads as TGTGCCAGCAGTTACTCGGGTGGGACAGGGTACTACGAGCAGTACTTC.